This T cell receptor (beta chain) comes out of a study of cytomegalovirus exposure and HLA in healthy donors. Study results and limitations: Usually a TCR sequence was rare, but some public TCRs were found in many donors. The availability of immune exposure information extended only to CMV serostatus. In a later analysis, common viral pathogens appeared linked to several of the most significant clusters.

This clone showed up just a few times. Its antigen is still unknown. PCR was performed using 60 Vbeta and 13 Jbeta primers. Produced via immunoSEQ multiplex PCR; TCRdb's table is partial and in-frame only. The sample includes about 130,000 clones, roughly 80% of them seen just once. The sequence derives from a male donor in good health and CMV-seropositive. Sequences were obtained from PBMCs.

The CDR3 sequence is CASSTSGRAEVWADTQYF. Written as DNA, the CDR3 is TGTGCCAGCAGTACTAGCGGGAGGGCCGAAGTTTGGGCAGATACGCAGTATTTT. The gene calls are TRBV7-9 and TRBJ2-3; 13 bases align to TRBD2. The CDR3 spans 18 residues. The germline gives CDR1 SEHNR, CDR2 FQNEAQ (reference sequence). V trimming: 6 bases; J trimming: 4 bases; junction bases outside the gene matches: 13.